A single sample is the source of the 12 T cell receptor beta chains below, sequenced in a study of tumor-infiltrating lymphocytes in primary liver carcinoma. With a constant-region primer, TCR beta cDNA was made from approximately 500 ng of total RNA. ARM-PCR, slightly modified, supplied the TCR beta libraries through three nested multiplex PCR rounds. Primers for the first two PCR rounds were TRBV1-TRBV30 forward primers and a C-beta reverse primer (approximately 10 cycles per round). MiXCR, applied by TCRdb to the multiplex PCR reads, yields one record per CDR3 protein. Of about 100,000 distinct CDR3 sequences listed, about 62% were seen once; the top ten hold roughly an eighth. Joint extraction of RNA and DNA used about 17-30 mg of bulk tissue that was unsorted. The sequenced sample consisted of liver tumor tissue from sampling region 2. Subset given: tumor region T2, inferior pole. All receptors come from a woman in her sixties with primary liver carcinoma and hepatitis B virus infection.

Concerning this clonotype: An end of the junction differs from the germline gene, which may be a read error. The chain links TRBV5-1 to TRBJ1-1; D is uncertain. This CDR3 contains 15 residues. Germline CDR1 and CDR2: SGHRS and YFSETQ. CDR3 in amino acids: CASSIDQNETTEASF. In DNA, the CDR3 is TGCGCCAGTAGCATTGACCAAAACGAGACCACTGAAGCTTCCTTT.

This clonotype was recorded at least ten times. This chain links TRBV29-1 with TRBJ2-1, with 9 bases that match TRBD2. In germline, CDR1 is SQVTM, CDR2 ANQGSEA. This CDR3 contains 14 residues. V lost 6 bases to trimming and J lost 12 bases; unmatched junction nucleotides: 15. CDR3 sequence reads: CSVNPAASGMGQFF. The CDR3 DNA follows: TGCAGCGTGAACCCGGCGGCTAGCGGGATGGGGCAGTTCTTC.

The chain joins TRBV2 to TRBJ2-2, with 7 bases that match TRBD2. This CDR3 has 15 residues. Looked up from germline, CDR1 is SNHLY and CDR2 is FYNNEI. J lost 0 bases, V lost 6 bases, and 4 bases had no gene match. This chain's CDR3 is CASRGGTTNTGELFF. CDR3 DNA: TGTGCCAGCAGGGGAGGGACTACGAACACCGGGGAGCTGTTTTTT.

With regard to this clonotype: At one end the junction does not follow the germline gene, possibly because of a read error. The chain combines TRBV5-1 with TRBJ2-2, with 7 bases fitting TRBD2. Germline-derived CDR1 and CDR2 are SGHRS and YFSETQ. The CDR3 is 16 residues long. Written as DNA, the CDR3 is TGCGCCAGCAGAAGGGACTATAACCAATGGGCCGGGGAGCTGCTTTTT. Translated: CASRRDYNQWAGELLF.

On this clonotype: At one boundary the junction diverges from the germline segment, which might be a read error. The V gene is TRBV6-9, the J gene TRBJ2-5; D assignment may be TRBD1 or TRBD2 (5 bases each). This CDR3 contains 16 residues. Per germline, CDR1 MNHGY and CDR2 SVAAGI. The CDR3 DNA sequence: TGTGCCAGTAGTTACGGCTACAACAGGAGGCTGGAGACCCAGTACTTC. This sequence encodes CASSYGYNRRLETQYF.

This clonotype was counted between two and nine times. Compared with germline, one end of the junction differs, possibly owing to a read error. The gene calls are TRBV30 and TRBJ1-2; TRBD1 agrees at 10 bases. The germline V gene has CDR1 GTSNPN and CDR2 SVGIG (reference sequence). The CDR3 is made up of 14 amino acids. The CDR3 DNA reads as TGTGCCTGGAGTGCGACAGGGGGCGGCTATGGCTACATCTTC. Amino acid sequence: CAWSATGGGYGYIF.

With respect to this clonotype: One junction end disagrees with the germline gene, perhaps due to a read error. The chain employs TRBV6-5 and TRBJ2-7; 7 bases agree with TRBD1. CDR1 and CDR2 from the germline V gene are MNHEY and SVGAGI. The CDR3 extends over 17 amino acids. The CDR3 bases are TGTGCCAGCTGTTACTTTCCGCCGGGACAGAGGTATTACGAGCAGTACTTC. Translation gives CASCYFPPGQRYYEQYF.

This sequence joins TRBV12-3 or TRBV12-4 and TRBJ1-3; 7 bases match TRBD1. V trimming: 5 bases; J trimming: 8 bases; junction bases outside the gene matches: 9. The CDR3 consists of 14 residues. CDR3 DNA sequence: TGTGCCAGCAGTCGCCTGACAGGGACGGACACCATATATTTT. It codes for CASSRLTGTDTIYF.

Remarks on this clonotype: A read error may explain this, as a much larger clone is one base away. The gene calls are TRBV5-1 and TRBJ2-6; the D is unclear. The CDR3 spans 13 residues. The germline gives CDR1 SGHRS, CDR2 YFSETQ. The CDR3 region is CVSSSSGANVLTF. CDR3 coding DNA: TGCGTCAGCAGCTCTTCTGGGGCCAACGTCCTGACTTTC.

This clonotype was found a few times. A much larger clone lies one base from this, so it may be a read error. The J gene is TRBJ1-5, the V gene TRBV10-2, with a weak D call TRBD1 (5 bases). V lost 5 bases and J 6 bases, leaving 11 bases between the germline ends. Germline V gene data show CDR1 as WSHSY and CDR2 as SAAADI. The CDR3 has 13 amino acids. The CDR3 sequence: CASSLTGGQPQHF. CDR3 nucleotides: TGCGCCAGCAGTCTTACAGGTGGTCAGCCCCAGCATTTT.

As regards this clonotype: Relative to the germline gene, one junction end is altered; a read error may explain this. The V call is TRBV11-3, the J call TRBJ2-1, with 10 nucleotides matching TRBD2. The CDR3 has 17 amino acids. The V gene's germline CDR1 is SGHNT and CDR2 YENEEA. The CDR3 protein is CASNLGLVAGGPNERFF. The CDR3 DNA reads as TGTGCCAGCAACTTAGGTCTAGTAGCGGGAGGACCGAATGAGCGGTTCTTC. The full variable domain, completed using reference TRBV11-3 and TRBJ2-1, is EAGVVQSPRYKIIEKKQPVAFWCNPISGHNTLYWYLQNLGQGPELLIRYENEEAVDDSQLPKDRFSAERLKGVDSTLKIQPAELGDSAVYLCASNLGLVAGGPNERFFGPGTRLTVL.

A word on this clonotype: The missing conserved phenylalanine or tryptophan at the end of this CDR3 makes a read error likely. V and J are TRBV11-2 and TRBJ2-2; no clear D gene. Germline V CDR1 and CDR2: SGHAT, FQNNGV. This CDR3 has 12 residues. The CDR3 reads CTSSLWGGELFS. The CDR3 nucleotides are TGTACCAGCAGCCTCTGGGGCGGGGAGCTGTTTTCT.